One sample yielded the 21 T cell receptor beta chains listed below, sequenced in a study of OX40 agonist ivuxolimab in advanced cancers. The library was built by means of the immunoSEQ multiplex PCR assay. TCRdb obtained this table from immuneACCESS and retained in-frame rearrangements with V and J assigned. These tables miss some clones; where compared with another copy, unresolved V genes account for less than half of the shortfall, and the remainder is unexplained. The sample has some 60,000 clones on record, about 88% of them singletons. The ten largest clones take up under 4.5% of the sample. This specimen consisted of CD4+ or CD8+ T cells sorted from blood, obtained in a trial of the OX40 agonist ivuxolimab. These receptor sequences come from an adult with an advanced solid tumor such as melanoma, head and neck, liver or kidney cancer.

The CDR3 DNA follows: TGTGCCAGCAGCCCAGGAAGGGGGCGCGGGAATGAGCAGTTCTTC. Residues: CASSPGRGRGNEQFF. The chain employs TRBV7-2 and TRBJ2-1, with 7 bases matching TRBD1. Trimming cost V 5 bases and J 7 bases; bases outside gene matches: 11. Germline lookup yields CDR1 SGHTA and CDR2 FQGNSA. This CDR3 has 15 residues.

This clone came up once. V and J are TRBV4-3 and TRBJ1-2; 7 bases agree with TRBD1. Germline lookup yields CDR1 LGHNA and CDR2 YSLEER. The J segment lost 4 bases and the V segment lost 1 base, leaving 9 bases of the junction unmatched. CDR3 length: 16 residues. The CDR3 bases are TGCGCCAGCAGCCAAGGTCTCGACAGGGCTCGCTATGGCTACACCTTC. Translating gives CASSQGLDRARYGYTF.

The chain joins TRBV19 to TRBJ2-4; TRBD1 might be the D (5 bases). Germline CDR1 reads LNHDA; CDR2 reads SQIVND (reference sequence). Trimming removed 3 bases at V and 3 bases at J, with 15 bases between. The CDR3 covers 16 residues. CDR3 bases: TGTGCCAGTAGTATGCGGTTGAGGCAGGGCAAAAACATTCAGTACTTC. Translated: CASSMRLRQGKNIQYF.

This clone was observed a single time. V and J are TRBV5-7 and TRBJ2-3, with 7 bases lining up with TRBD1. TRBV5-7 is classed as an ORF, of uncertain function. Trimming at V came to 2 bases and at J to 5 bases, leaving 5 bases not matched to a gene. The CDR3 runs to 14 residues. CDR3 amino acids: CASSFKGAGDTQYF. CDR3 nucleotides: TGTGCCAGCAGCTTTAAGGGGGCTGGAGATACGCAGTATTTT.

This chain uses TRBV5-4 with TRBJ1-6; weak D call: TRBD1 (5 bases). V was trimmed by 0 bases and J by 9 bases, leaving 10 bases between them. Germline values: CDR1 SGHNT, CDR2 YYREEE (reference sequence). The CDR3 contains 14 residues. This CDR3 reads CASSLGEGRSPLHF. The CDR3 DNA sequence: TGTGCCAGCAGCTTGGGAGAGGGACGTTCACCCCTCCACTTT.

The V and J genes are TRBV29-1 and TRBJ1-2; 9 bases are shared with TRBD1. The CDR3 loop spans 16 amino acids. Germline V gene sequence: CDR1 SQVTM, CDR2 ANQGSEA. Trimming at V came to 0 bases and at J to 8 bases, leaving 13 bases not matched to a gene. CDR3 amino acids: CSVEEKGTGPVGGYTF. In DNA form, the CDR3 reads TGCAGCGTTGAAGAAAAGGGGACAGGGCCCGTTGGGGGCTACACCTTC.

This clone appeared a single time. This chain links TRBV9 with TRBJ2-1, with D possibly being TRBD1 (6 bases). CDR1 and CDR2 from the germline V gene are SGDLS and YYNGEE. V was trimmed by 3 bases and J by 2 bases, leaving 18 bases between them. The CDR3 covers 17 residues. The DNA for the CDR3 is TGTGCCAGCAGCGCAGGCAGGGGAGTCGAGGCCTACAATGAGCAGTTCTTC. Residues: CASSAGRGVEAYNEQFF.

This clone has a single count. In DNA, the CDR3 is TGCAGTGCTAGAGGGACTGATACGCAGTATTTT. Translating gives CSARGTDTQYF. This chain joins TRBV20-1 and TRBJ2-3; weak D call: TRBD2 (5 bases). CDR1 is DFQATT and CDR2 is SNEGSKA in the germline V gene (reference sequence). CDR3 length: 11 residues. V lost 1 base, J lost 6 bases, and 5 bases lay in between.

V usage is TRBV18 and J usage is TRBJ2-2; D is unclear. The CDR3 covers 14 residues. V was cut by 2 bases and J by 1 base, with 5 bases left in between. Germline V gives CDR1 KGHSH, CDR2 LQKENI. Here the CDR3 reads CASSPAGNTGELFF. CDR3 in DNA: TGTGCCAGCTCACCAGCAGGGAACACCGGGGAGCTGTTTTTT.

V usage is TRBV6-1 and J usage is TRBJ1-2; the D gene is possibly TRBD1 (6 bases). Germline V gives CDR1 MNHNS, CDR2 SASEGT. The V gene lost 5 bases and the J gene lost 5 bases, with 12 bases spanning the gap. This CDR3 is built from 13 residues. CDR3 in amino acids: CASSLDSLYGYTF. The CDR3 region has the DNA TGTGCCAGCAGTTTGGACAGTTTATATGGCTACACCTTC.

The chain is built from TRBV7-9 and TRBJ2-3; 9 bases match TRBD1. J was trimmed by 3 bases and V by 10 bases; bases with no gene match: 8. The CDR3 runs to 14 residues. Germline V gene lookup returns CDR1 SEHNR and CDR2 FQNEAQ (reference sequence). The CDR3 spells CAIGDRARTDTQYF. The CDR3 DNA sequence: TGTGCCATCGGGGACAGGGCACGAACAGATACGCAGTATTTT. Variable domain in full (rest from reference TRBV7-9 and TRBJ2-3): DTGVSQNPRHKITKRGQNVTFRCDPISEHNRLYWYRQTLGQGPEFLTYFQNEAQLEKSRLLSDRFSAERPKGSFSTLEIQRTEQGDSAMYLCAIGDRARTDTQYFGPGTRLTVL.

The chain carries TRBV10-3 and TRBJ1-5; D is possibly TRBD1 (5 bases). Trimming stripped 3 bases from V and 3 bases from J, with 12 bases between. Germline V gene lookup returns CDR1 ENHRY and CDR2 SYGVKD. The CDR3 has 15 residues. CDR3 bases: TGTGCCATCAGTGAAGGGGTTAACCTCAATCAGCCCCAGCATTTT. This encodes CAISEGVNLNQPQHF.

This clone has a handful of counts. The rearrangement joins TRBV6-6 to TRBJ1-1; no firm D call. The V end was cut by 6 bases, the J end by 0 bases, with 8 bases between. CDR3 length: 13 amino acids. From germline, CDR1 is MNHNY and CDR2 SVGAGI (reference sequence). This CDR3 is CASSPNMNTEAFF. In DNA form, the CDR3 reads TGTGCCAGCAGCCCTAACATGAACACTGAAGCTTTCTTT.

This clone was recorded only once. The chain has TRBV5-1 and TRBJ2-5, with 8 bases identical to TRBD1. Looked up from germline, CDR1 is SGHRS and CDR2 is YFSETQ. With V trimmed by 4 bases and J by 4 bases, 9 bases remained unmatched. This CDR3 spans 15 amino acids. The CDR3 here is CASSEQGEDGETQYF. The CDR3 DNA sequence: TGCGCCAGCAGCGAACAGGGGGAGGACGGAGAGACCCAGTACTTC.

The sample holds one count of this clone. This chain uses TRBV6-6 with TRBJ1-5, with D uncertain. Between the trimmed V and J ends, which lost 6 bases and 1 base, there was a span of 10 bases. The CDR3 runs to 14 residues. Germline lookup yields CDR1 MNHNY and CDR2 SVGAGI (reference sequence). CDR3 coding DNA: TGTGCCAGCAGCCGAACTGGAAGCAATCAGCCCCAGCATTTT. Amino acids: CASSRTGSNQPQHF.

This clone was seen a few times. The chain links TRBV5-1 to TRBJ1-1; possible D gene TRBD1, 5 bases. V lost 0 bases to trimming and J lost 1 base, with 7 bases between them. Germline CDR1 is SGHRS and CDR2 is YFSETQ. The CDR3 sequence is 14 residues long. The CDR3 reads CASSLVQENTEAFF. The CDR3 DNA reads as TGCGCCAGCAGCTTGGTACAGGAGAACACTGAAGCTTTCTTT.

This chain uses TRBV2 with TRBJ1-2, with 7 bases lining up with TRBD1. CDR3 length equals 14 residues. Trimming removed 5 bases from V and 1 base from J; junction bases left unmatched: 4. Per germline, CDR1 SNHLY and CDR2 FYNNEI. Here the CDR3 reads CASSSGTVNYGYTF. The CDR3 nucleotides are TGTGCCAGCAGTTCCGGGACAGTTAACTATGGCTACACCTTC.

This clone came up once. CDR3 protein: CASSTGRRGENTIYF. CDR3 in DNA: TGTGCCAGTAGTACGGGACGGAGGGGTGAAAACACCATATATTTT. The chain combines TRBV19 with TRBJ1-3; D possibly corresponds to TRBD1 (5 bases). Germline V CDR1 and CDR2: LNHDA, SQIVND (reference sequence). Trimming left V 4 bases short and J 6 bases short, with 16 bases between. This CDR3 has 15 amino acids.

The chain recombines TRBV9 with TRBJ1-5; maybe TRBD1 (6 bases). Trimming removed 3 bases from V and 5 bases from J, with 15 bases in between. The CDR3 loop spans 15 amino acids. Germline values: CDR1 SGDLS, CDR2 YYNGEE. This CDR3 reads CASSGGQPGDQPQHF. In DNA, the CDR3 is TGTGCCAGCAGCGGAGGACAGCCAGGTGATCAGCCCCAGCATTTT.

The chain couples TRBV19 to TRBJ1-5; D gene ambiguous. Trimming removed 7 bases at V and 1 base at J, with 5 bases between. CDR1 LNHDA and CDR2 SQIVND come from the germline V gene (reference sequence). This CDR3 is built from 12 residues. CDR3 residues: CASTQSNQPQHF. CDR3 bases: TGTGCCAGTACCCAGAGCAATCAGCCCCAGCATTTT.

The rearrangement uses TRBV5-1 and TRBJ2-5; D assignment may be TRBD1 or TRBD2 (6 bases each). Germline V gives CDR1 SGHRS, CDR2 YFSETQ. The CDR3 covers 16 residues. Trimming left V 0 bases short and J 1 base short, with 13 bases between. CDR3 in amino acids: CASSLGGGRTQETQYF. The CDR3, as DNA: TGCGCCAGCAGCTTGGGTGGGGGGCGAACCCAAGAGACCCAGTACTTC.